One and the same sample provided the 8 T cell receptor beta chains below, sequenced in a study of cytomegalovirus exposure and HLA in healthy donors (dated by TCRdb to the late 2010s). Libraries were made using the immunoSEQ multiplex PCR assay. A mixture of 60 forward primers for TCR Vbeta segments and 13 reverse primers for TCR Jbeta segments was used in the multiplex PCR. The source is immuneACCESS, and TCRdb retained only in-frame sequences with V and J called. Part of the clones is not carried over; for the studies checked, unresolved V genes explain less than half of this, and the remainder is unexplained. The sample has 74,000 or so clones on record, roughly 79% of them singletons. Approximately 20% of the sample rests with the top ten. Sequencing input: PBMCs. These receptors originate from a woman between 40 and 50 years old in good health and CMV-seropositive.

CDR3 sequence: CASSGTGAGEKLFF. DNA for the CDR3: TGTGCCAGCAGCGGGACAGGGGCCGGTGAAAAACTGTTTTTT. J is TRBJ1-4 and V is TRBV9, with 9 bases that match TRBD1. Germline-derived CDR1 and CDR2 are SGDLS and YYNGEE. After removal of 3 bases from V and 7 bases from J, the junction contained 4 bases not matched to a gene. The CDR3 covers 14 residues.

This clone has a handful of counts. This chain uses TRBV5-5 with TRBJ2-7; 8 bases map to TRBD1. CDR1 and CDR2 from the germline V gene are SGHKS and YYEKEE (reference sequence). Trimming removed 1 base from V and 5 bases from J; junction bases left unmatched: 2. This CDR3 spans 13 amino acids. The CDR3 reads CASSLWTGNEQYF. CDR3 DNA sequence: TGTGCCAGCAGCTTGTGGACAGGGAACGAGCAGTACTTC.

V gene TRBV28 combines with J gene TRBJ1-1, with D possibly matching TRBD1 (5 bases). V dropped 10 bases and J dropped 0 bases, with 12 bases sitting between them. Germline-derived CDR1 and CDR2 are MDHEN and SYDVKM. CDR3 length: 13 residues. The CDR3 nucleotides are TGTGCCACCCAAGGACAAATGAACACTGAAGCTTTCTTT. It encodes CATQGQMNTEAFF. The whole variable domain, remainder taken from reference TRBV28 and TRBJ1-1, is DVKVTQSSRYLVKRTGEKVFLECVQDMDHENMFWYRQDPGLGLRLIYFSYDVKMKEKGDIPEGYSVSREKKERFSLILESASTNQTSMYLCATQGQMNTEAFFGQGTRLTVV.

The V and J genes are TRBV10-1 and TRBJ1-5, with 8 bases fitting TRBD1. Germline assignment: CDR1 WNHNN and CDR2 SYGVQD (reference sequence). The CDR3 covers 17 residues. After removal of 4 bases from V and 6 bases from J, the junction contained 14 bases not matched to a gene. Written as DNA, the CDR3 is TGCGCCAGCAGTGGAAGGCTGGACAGGGTCGGGCTTCAGCCCCAGCATTTT. It specifies CASSGRLDRVGLQPQHF.

The chain employs TRBV18 and TRBJ2-5; the D gene is possibly TRBD1 (6 bases). CDR1 and CDR2 from the germline V gene are KGHSH and LQKENI. The CDR3 is made up of 13 amino acids. Between the trimmed V and J ends, which lost 5 bases and 1 base, there was a span of 8 bases. The CDR3 region has the DNA TGTGCCAGCTCAGCCAGGGGCCAAGAGACCCAGTACTTC. It translates to CASSARGQETQYF.

The chain links TRBV6-1 to TRBJ2-7; TRBD1 might be the D (5 bases). Trimming stripped 0 bases from V and 2 bases from J, with 8 bases between. The length of the CDR3 is 14 residues. Germline CDR1 MNHNS, CDR2 SASEGT. CDR3 in DNA: TGTGCCAGCAGTGAAGCGGCAGGGCCCTACGAGCAGTACTTC. The encoded protein is CASSEAAGPYEQYF.

This chain links TRBV5-4 with TRBJ2-7, with D maybe TRBD1 (6 bases). V was clipped by 3 bases and J by 2 bases, with 12 bases between them. This CDR3 region has 14 residues. Germline V gene data show CDR1 as SGHNT and CDR2 as YYREEE (reference sequence). CDR3: CASSYPGTTYEQYF. CDR3 in DNA: TGTGCCAGCAGCTACCCCGGGACAACCTACGAGCAGTACTTC.

This sequence joins TRBV4-2 and TRBJ2-7; tentative D call: TRBD2 (6 bases). The ends were cut back, 1 base at V and 3 bases at J, with 13 bases in the middle. Germline CDR1 reads LGHNA; CDR2 reads YNFKEQ. The CDR3 consists of 15 residues. The CDR3 here is CASSQVEGVGYEQYF. In DNA form, the CDR3 reads TGTGCCAGCAGCCAAGTGGAGGGAGTGGGCTACGAGCAGTACTTC.